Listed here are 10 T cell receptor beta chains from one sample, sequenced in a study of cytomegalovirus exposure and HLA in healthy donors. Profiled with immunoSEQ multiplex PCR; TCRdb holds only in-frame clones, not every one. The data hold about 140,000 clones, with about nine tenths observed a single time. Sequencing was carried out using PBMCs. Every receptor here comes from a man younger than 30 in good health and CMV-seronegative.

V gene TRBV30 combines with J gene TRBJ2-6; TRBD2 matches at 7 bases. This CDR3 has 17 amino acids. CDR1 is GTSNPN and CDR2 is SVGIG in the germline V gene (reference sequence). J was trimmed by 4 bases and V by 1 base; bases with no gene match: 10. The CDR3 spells CAWSALREVRGANVLTF. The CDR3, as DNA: TGTGCCTGGAGTGCCCTTCGGGAGGTGCGGGGGGCCAACGTCCTGACTTTC.

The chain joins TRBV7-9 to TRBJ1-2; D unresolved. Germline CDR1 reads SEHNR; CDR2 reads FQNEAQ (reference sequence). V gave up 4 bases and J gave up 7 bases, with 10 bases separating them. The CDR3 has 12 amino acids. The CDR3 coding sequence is TGTGCCAGCAGCTATGAGGGCGGTGGCTACACCTTC. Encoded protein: CASSYEGGGYTF.

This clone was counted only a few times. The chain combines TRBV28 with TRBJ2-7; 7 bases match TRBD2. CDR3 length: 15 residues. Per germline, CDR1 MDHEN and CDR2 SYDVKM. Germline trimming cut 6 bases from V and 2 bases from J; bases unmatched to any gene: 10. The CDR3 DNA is TGTGCCAGCAGCTGGGACGGGGGGACGACCTACGAGCAGTACTTC. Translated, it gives CASSWDGGTTYEQYF.

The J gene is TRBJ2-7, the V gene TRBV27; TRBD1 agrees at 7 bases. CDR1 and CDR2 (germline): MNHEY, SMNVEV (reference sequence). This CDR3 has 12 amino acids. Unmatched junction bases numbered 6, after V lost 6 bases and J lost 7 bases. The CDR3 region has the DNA TGTGCCAGCAGCTCGACAGGGCGAGAGCAGTACTTC. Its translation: CASSSTGREQYF.

The CDR3 DNA reads TGTGCCAGCAGTACAGGGGTCGATAGAGCCTTCACCGGGGAGCTGTTTTTT. Its protein is CASSTGVDRAFTGELFF. This chain joins TRBV27 and TRBJ2-2; 7 bases are a match to TRBD1. CDR1 is MNHEY and CDR2 is SMNVEV in the germline V gene (reference sequence). The CDR3 contains 17 residues. The trim removed 5 bases at V and 4 bases at J, leaving 13 bases unmatched.

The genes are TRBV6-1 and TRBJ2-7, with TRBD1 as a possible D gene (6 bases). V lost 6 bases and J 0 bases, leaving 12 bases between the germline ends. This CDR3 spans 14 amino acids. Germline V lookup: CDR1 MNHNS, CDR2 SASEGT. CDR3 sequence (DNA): TGTGCCAGCAGCCTAAGGGACACCTCCTACGAGCAGTACTTC. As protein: CASSLRDTSYEQYF.

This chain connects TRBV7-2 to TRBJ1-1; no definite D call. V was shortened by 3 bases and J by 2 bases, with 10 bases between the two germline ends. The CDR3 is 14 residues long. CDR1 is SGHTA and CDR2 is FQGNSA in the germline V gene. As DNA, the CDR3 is TGTGCCAGCAGCTTCAGTGCGGGTAACACTGAAGCTTTCTTT. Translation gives CASSFSAGNTEAFF.

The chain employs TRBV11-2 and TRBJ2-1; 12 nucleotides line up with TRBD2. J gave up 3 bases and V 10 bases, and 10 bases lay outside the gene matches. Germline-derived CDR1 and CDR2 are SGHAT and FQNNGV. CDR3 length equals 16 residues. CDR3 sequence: CATYSSGGAGYNEQFF. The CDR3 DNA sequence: TGTGCCACTTACTCTAGCGGGGGGGCCGGCTACAATGAGCAGTTCTTC. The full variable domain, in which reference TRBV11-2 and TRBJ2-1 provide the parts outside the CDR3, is EAGVAQSPRYKIIEKRQSVAFWCNPISGHATLYWYQQILGQGPKLLIQFQNNGVVDDSQLPKDRFSAERLKGVDSTLKIQPAKLEDSAVYLCATYSSGGAGYNEQFFGPGTRLTVL.

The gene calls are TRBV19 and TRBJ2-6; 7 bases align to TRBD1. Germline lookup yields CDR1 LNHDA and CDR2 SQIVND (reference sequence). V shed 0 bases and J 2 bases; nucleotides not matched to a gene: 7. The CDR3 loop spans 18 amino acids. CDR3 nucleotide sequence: TGTGCCAGTAGTATAGAACCCCCCGACAGGGCTGGGGCCAACGTCCTGACTTTC. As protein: CASSIEPPDRAGANVLTF.

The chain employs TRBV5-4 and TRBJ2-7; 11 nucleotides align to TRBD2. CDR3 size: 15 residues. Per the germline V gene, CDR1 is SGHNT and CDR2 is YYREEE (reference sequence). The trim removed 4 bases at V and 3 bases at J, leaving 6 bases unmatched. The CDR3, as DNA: TGTGCCAGCAGCGTGGGACTAGCGGAGCACTACGAGCAGTACTTC. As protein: CASSVGLAEHYEQYF.